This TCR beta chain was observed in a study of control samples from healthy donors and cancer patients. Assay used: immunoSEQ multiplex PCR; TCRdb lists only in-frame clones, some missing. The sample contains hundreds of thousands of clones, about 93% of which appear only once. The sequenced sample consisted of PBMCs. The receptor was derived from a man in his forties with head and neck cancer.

CDR3 sequence (DNA): TGTGCCAGCAGACGGGAGTCGGGCACCGGGGAGCTGTTTTTT. It codes for CASRRESGTGELFF. V usage is TRBV7-3 and J usage is TRBJ2-2, with D perhaps TRBD2 (6 bases). V dropped 6 bases and J dropped 4 bases, with 12 bases sitting between them. The CDR3 runs 14 residues. In germline, CDR1 is SGHTA, CDR2 FQGTGA.